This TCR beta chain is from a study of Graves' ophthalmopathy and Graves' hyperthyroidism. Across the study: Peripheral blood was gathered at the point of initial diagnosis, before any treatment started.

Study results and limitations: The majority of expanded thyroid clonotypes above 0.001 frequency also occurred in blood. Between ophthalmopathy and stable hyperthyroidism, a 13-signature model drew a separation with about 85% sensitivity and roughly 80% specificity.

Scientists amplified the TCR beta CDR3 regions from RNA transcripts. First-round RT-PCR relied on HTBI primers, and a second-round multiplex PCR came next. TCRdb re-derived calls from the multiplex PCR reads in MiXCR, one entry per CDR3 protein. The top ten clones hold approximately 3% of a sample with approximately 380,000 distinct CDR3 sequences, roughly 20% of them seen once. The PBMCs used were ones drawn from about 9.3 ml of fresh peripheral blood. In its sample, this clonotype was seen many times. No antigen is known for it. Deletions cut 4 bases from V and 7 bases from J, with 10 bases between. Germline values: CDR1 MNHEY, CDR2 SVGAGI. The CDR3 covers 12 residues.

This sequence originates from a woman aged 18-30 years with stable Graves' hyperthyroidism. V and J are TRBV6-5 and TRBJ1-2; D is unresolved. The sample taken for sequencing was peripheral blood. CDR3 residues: CASSSRTGGYTF. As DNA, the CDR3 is TGTGCCAGCAGTTCCCGGACCGGTGGCTACACCTTC.